Many counts were recorded for the clone carrying this T cell receptor (beta chain). Its antigen is not identified. This entry comes from a study of T-cell reconstitution after alpha-beta-depleted transplantation in children. Study-wide results and limits: T-cell counts and diversity at one year following transplant were attributed mainly to newly produced T cells. After transplant, high TCRbeta diversity at day 60 in some patients arose from surviving recipient T cells and thymic progenitors. Reportedly, only several hundred clones from non-depleted graft cells drove alpha-beta T-cell counts at about two months.

Construction of the TCRbeta library involved unique molecular identifiers. TCRdb independently ran MiXCR on the PCR reads; one entry per CDR3 protein. The table includes over 200,000 distinct CDR3 sequences, roughly 11% detected once. The germline V gene has CDR1 MDHEN and CDR2 SYDVKM. V lost 6 bases, J lost 0 bases, and 18 bases lay in between. The length of the CDR3 is 17 residues. Sequences were derived from PBMCs, sampled before TCRalphabeta/CD19-depleted stem cell transplant. The clonotype was recovered from a child younger than two with acute myeloid leukemia, due to receive a stem cell transplant. The chain recombines TRBV28 with TRBJ2-4; D gene uncertain. CDR3: CASRRLAGSLAKNIQYF. The CDR3, as DNA: TGTGCCAGCAGGCGCCTGGCCGGGTCGCTAGCCAAAAACATTCAGTACTTC.